The clone carrying this T cell receptor (beta chain) was recorded once. These data originate in a study of control samples from healthy donors and cancer patients. V was clipped by 0 bases and J by 6 bases, with 9 bases between them. Germline loops: CDR1 LGHDT, CDR2 YNNKEL (reference sequence). The CDR3 runs to 15 residues. Sequencing was performed with immunoSEQ multiplex PCR; in TCRdb, only in-frame clones are kept and a portion is missing. The sample carries roughly 70,000 clones, under 90% recorded once. The sample comprised blood. This chain uses TRBV3-1 (or the pseudogene TRBV3-2) with TRBJ1-6; no clear D gene. The sequence was collected from a man aged 50 to 60 in good health. The CDR3 DNA reads TGTGCCAGCAGCCAAGATCCAGCCTTTAATTCACCCCTCCACTTT. Translation: CASSQDPAFNSPLHF.